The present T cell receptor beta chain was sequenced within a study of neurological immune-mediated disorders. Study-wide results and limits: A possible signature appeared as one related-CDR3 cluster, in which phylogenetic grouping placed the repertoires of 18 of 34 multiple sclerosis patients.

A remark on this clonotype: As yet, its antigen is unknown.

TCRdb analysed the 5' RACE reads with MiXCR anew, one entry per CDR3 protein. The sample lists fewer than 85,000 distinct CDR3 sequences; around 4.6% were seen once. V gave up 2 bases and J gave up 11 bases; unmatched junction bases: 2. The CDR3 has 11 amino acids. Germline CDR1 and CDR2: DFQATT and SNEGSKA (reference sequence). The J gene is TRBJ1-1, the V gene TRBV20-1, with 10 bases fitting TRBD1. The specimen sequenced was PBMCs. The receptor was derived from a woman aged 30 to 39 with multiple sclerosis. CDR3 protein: CSARRQGAAFF. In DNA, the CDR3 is TGCAGTGCTAGAAGACAGGGGGCCGCTTTCTTT.